The clone carrying this T cell receptor beta chain was detected only a few times. This record belongs to a study of blood T cell repertoires in COVID-19. Whole-study context: COVID-19 samples from acute and convalescent phases originated in the United States, Italy and Spain.

Per the germline V gene, CDR1 is SGDLS and CDR2 is YYNGEE. V gave up 4 bases and J gave up 4 bases, with 17 bases separating them. This CDR3 is 15 amino acids long. Only in-frame clones appear in the TCRdb table, and some are missing; sequencing was by immunoSEQ multiplex PCR. In the table there are approximately 100,000 clones, around 90% of which are singletons. The receptor was isolated from a woman aged 55-69 years with acute or convalescent COVID-19. Sequencing input: peripheral blood. This chain connects TRBV9 to TRBJ1-1, with a weak D call TRBD1 (6 bases). As DNA, the CDR3 is TGTGCCAGCAGCTCACAGGGATTGGGTCGCACTGAAGCTTTCTTT. This encodes CASSSQGLGRTEAFF. Together with reference TRBV9 and TRBJ1-1, the CDR3 gives the full variable domain: DSGVTQTPKHLITATGQRVTLRCSPRSGDLSVYWYQQSLDQGLQFLIQYYNGEERAKGNILERFSAQQFPDLHSELNLSSLELGDSALYFCASSSQGLGRTEAFFGQGTRLTVV.